This T cell receptor (beta chain) was sequenced in a study of T cell repertoires in cytomegalovirus infection. Overall study context: Indications of both CMV infection and matching HLA type were provided by public TCR beta signatures. General study points: Summed public TCR beta family frequency identified CMV carriers bearing the relevant HLA. The ex vivo response showed dominance by HLA-C-restricted CMV-specific TCR beta clonotypes.

TCRdb processed the reads anew with MiXCR; each CDR3 protein has one entry. The repertoire includes approximately 170,000 distinct CDR3 sequences, 15% to 20% of them detected once, and around 19% sits in the top ten. With respect to this clonotype: As yet, its antigen is unknown.

The V gene's germline CDR1 is SQVTM and CDR2 ANQGSEA. The CDR3 totals 14 residues. Losses at the gene ends were 6 bases for V and 1 base for J; bases not matched to a gene: 7. The sequence derives from a human donor in good health (CMV status not recorded). Some clones in this sample may be carry-over from other donors' samples. Sequencing used CD8+ T cells from PBMCs. The chain links TRBV29-1 to TRBJ1-1; the match to TRBD1 covers 8 bases. In DNA, the CDR3 is TGCAGCGTCGCCGGGACAGGCCCGAACACTGAAGCTTTCTTT. It specifies CSVAGTGPNTEAFF.